The entry below describes one T cell receptor beta chain. Its antigen is not known. The data were obtained in a study of cytomegalovirus exposure and HLA in healthy donors. General observations from the study: Later, TCR association rates were found to vary by HLA locus, highest for DRB1 and lowest for HLA-C. Immune exposure was documented only through CMV serostatus.

The PCR made use of 60 Vbeta and 13 Jbeta primers. Sequencing was performed with immunoSEQ multiplex PCR; in TCRdb, only in-frame clones are kept and a portion is missing. The repertoire holds 150,000 to 200,000 clones, with less than 90% as singletons. The CDR3 sequence is 16 residues long. Germline V CDR1 and CDR2: SGHAT, FQNNGV. V shed 6 bases, J shed 8 bases, and the junction held 14 bases outside the gene matches. Among the donors, all were healthy bone marrow donors. Sequenced material: PBMCs. The chain carries TRBV11-2 and TRBJ1-2, with 11 bases lining up with TRBD1. The source is a man aged 50 or older in good health and CMV-seropositive. Written as DNA, the CDR3 is TGTGCCAGCAGTTCCCTCGGACAGGGGGCGTTGAGAGGCTACACCTTC. It codes for CASSSLGQGALRGYTF.